These 8 T cell receptor beta chains were all obtained from the same sample, sequenced in a study of cytomegalovirus exposure and HLA in healthy donors. The PCR used 60 Vbeta and 13 Jbeta primers. The table came from immunoSEQ multiplex PCR; TCRdb's copy has only in-frame clones and leaves some out. The top ten hold approximately 6.4% of the sample, which has more than 90,000 clones, around 76% seen once. Material: PBMCs. The receptors come from a middle-aged man in good health and CMV-seropositive.

The V gene is TRBV4-1, the J gene TRBJ2-7, with D perhaps TRBD2 (7 bases). Trimming stripped 0 bases from V and 6 bases from J, with 24 bases between. The CDR3 is 18 residues long. CDR1 and CDR2 from the germline V gene are MGHRA and YSYEKL. Here the CDR3 reads CASSQEPIGGPPSFEQYF. In nucleotides, the CDR3 is TGCGCCAGCAGCCAAGAGCCTATCGGGGGGCCACCCAGTTTCGAGCAGTACTTC.

The chain links TRBV5-6 to TRBJ2-1; D not certain. The CDR3 runs to 14 residues. CDR1 is SGHDT, CDR2 YYEEEE, per germline. V was cut by 2 bases and J by 8 bases, with 14 bases left in between. The CDR3 nucleotides read TGTGCCAGCAGCTTTCAGTCCCCGTTCGATGAGCAGTTCTTC. Its protein product is CASSFQSPFDEQFF.

The genes are TRBV5-5 and TRBJ1-1; TRBD1 matches 11 bases. The V gene's germline CDR1 is SGHKS and CDR2 YYEKEE (reference sequence). CDR3 length equals 14 residues. Losses at the gene ends were 4 bases for V and 7 bases for J; bases not matched to a gene: 6. CDR3 sequence reads: CASSVGQGAGEAFF. Written as DNA, the CDR3 is TGTGCCAGCAGCGTTGGACAGGGGGCTGGTGAAGCTTTCTTT.

The DNA for the CDR3 is TGTGCCAGGAGGATCGGGACAGGGGGCCCCTCTGGGGCCAACGTCCTGACTTTC. Amino acids: CARRIGTGGPSGANVLTF. The gene calls are TRBV28 and TRBJ2-6; TRBD1 agrees at 12 bases. Trimming cost V 9 bases and J 0 bases; bases outside gene matches: 9. Germline values: CDR1 MDHEN, CDR2 SYDVKM. The CDR3 runs 18 residues.

This chain connects TRBV28 to TRBJ2-7; D remains unclear. Germline CDR1 and CDR2: MDHEN and SYDVKM. The V end lost 3 bases, the J end lost 4 bases, and 7 bases lay between the germline ends. CDR3 length: 12 residues. For the CDR3, the DNA is TGTGCCAGCAGTTTGGGCATATACGAGCAGTACTTC. Residues: CASSLGIYEQYF.

This clone was observed a few times. The rearrangement joins TRBV18 to TRBJ1-2, with a weak D call TRBD1 (5 bases). This CDR3 has 15 residues. Germline CDR1 and CDR2: KGHSH and LQKENI. The V end was cut by 3 bases, the J end by 2 bases, with 13 bases between. The CDR3 region has the DNA TGTGCCAGCTCACCCATGGGGGGTGTGAACTATGGCTACACCTTC. Its translation: CASSPMGGVNYGYTF.

This clone was detected only once. This chain uses TRBV6-4 with TRBJ2-6; D is possibly TRBD2 (5 bases). This CDR3 has 15 residues. Per germline, CDR1 MRHNA and CDR2 SNTAGT. V dropped 8 bases and J dropped 0 bases, with 11 bases sitting between them. CDR3 in DNA: TGTGCCAGCCGAGCGGAACCCTCTGGGGCCAACGTCCTGACTTTC. Translation: CASRAEPSGANVLTF.

The gene calls are TRBV27 and TRBJ2-7; 7 nucleotides align to TRBD2. The CDR3 extends over 14 amino acids. Germline V gives CDR1 MNHEY, CDR2 SMNVEV (reference sequence). The J segment lost 5 bases and the V segment lost 3 bases, leaving 7 bases of the junction unmatched. CDR3 DNA: TGTGCCAGCAGTTTCGGGGGGTCGGGGAACGAGCAGTACTTC. It yields the protein CASSFGGSGNEQYF.